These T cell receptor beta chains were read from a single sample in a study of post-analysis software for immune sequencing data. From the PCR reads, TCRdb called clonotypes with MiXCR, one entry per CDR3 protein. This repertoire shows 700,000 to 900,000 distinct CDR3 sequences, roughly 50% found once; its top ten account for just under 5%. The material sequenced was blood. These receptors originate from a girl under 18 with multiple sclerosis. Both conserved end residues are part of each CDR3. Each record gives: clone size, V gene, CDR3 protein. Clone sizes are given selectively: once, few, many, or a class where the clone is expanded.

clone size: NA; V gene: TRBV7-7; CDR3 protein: CASSPHTTDTQYF
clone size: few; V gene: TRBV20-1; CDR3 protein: CSADPSPSASTDTQYF
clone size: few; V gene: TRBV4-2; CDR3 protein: CASSPNSGLQFF
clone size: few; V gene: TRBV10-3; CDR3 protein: CAISDQDWDDSGANVLTF
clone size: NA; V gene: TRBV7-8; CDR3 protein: CASSREGMWRNTEAFF
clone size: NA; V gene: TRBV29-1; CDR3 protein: CSGRQKTEGTDTQYF
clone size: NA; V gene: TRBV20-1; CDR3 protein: CSARVVTGANVLTF
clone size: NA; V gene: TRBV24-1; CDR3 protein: CATSDPSLRGYTF
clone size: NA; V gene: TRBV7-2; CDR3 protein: CASSLVSLAGGVDTQYF
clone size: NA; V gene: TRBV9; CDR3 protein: CASSVGLSSGSVETQYF
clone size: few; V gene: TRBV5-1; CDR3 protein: CASSLGDRANEQFF
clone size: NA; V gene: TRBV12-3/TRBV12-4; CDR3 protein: CASSSSDRVMWSNTGELFF
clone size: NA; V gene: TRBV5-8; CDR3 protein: CASSLALLAGGPDEQFF
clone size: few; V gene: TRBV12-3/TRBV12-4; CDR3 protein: CASKVTGDLAYEQYF
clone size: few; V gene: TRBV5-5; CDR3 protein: CASSLGNSPETQYF
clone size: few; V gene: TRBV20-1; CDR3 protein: CSARSSRKEQYF
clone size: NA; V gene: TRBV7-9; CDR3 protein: CASSYPGRNTQYF
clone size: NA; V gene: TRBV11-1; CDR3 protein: CASSWTSRGYEQYF
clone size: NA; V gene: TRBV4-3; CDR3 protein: CASSQDEGGGYEQFF
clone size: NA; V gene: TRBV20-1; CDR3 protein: CSARDALAGRTDTQYF
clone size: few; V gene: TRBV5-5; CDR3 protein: CASSSGTGTYNEQFF
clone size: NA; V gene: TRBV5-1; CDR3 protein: CASSLTSGGAKAGELFF
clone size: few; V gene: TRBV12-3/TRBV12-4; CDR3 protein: CASLQDTGELFF
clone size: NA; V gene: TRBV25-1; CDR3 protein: CASSAVPTDTQYF
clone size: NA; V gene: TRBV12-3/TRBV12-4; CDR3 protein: CASSPETGTYGYTF
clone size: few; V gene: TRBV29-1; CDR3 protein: CSGVPASGEQYF
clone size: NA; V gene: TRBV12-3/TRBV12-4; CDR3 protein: CASSLASRGNGYTF
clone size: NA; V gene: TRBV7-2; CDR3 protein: CASSLGRGNTQYF
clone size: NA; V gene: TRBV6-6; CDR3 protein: CASSYSPTPRDQPQHF
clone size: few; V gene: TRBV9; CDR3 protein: CASSVGGVGTAYEQYF
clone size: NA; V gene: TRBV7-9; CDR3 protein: CASSAPGGAYEQYF
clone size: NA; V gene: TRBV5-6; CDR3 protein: CASSLGHPGQGNQPQHF
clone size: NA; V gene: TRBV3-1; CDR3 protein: CASSARLAGGDEQFF
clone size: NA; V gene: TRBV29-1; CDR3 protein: CSAGTRTGEAFF
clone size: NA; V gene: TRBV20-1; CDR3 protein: CGQRERDGYEQYF
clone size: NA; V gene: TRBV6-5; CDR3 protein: CASSYGPGNEQFF
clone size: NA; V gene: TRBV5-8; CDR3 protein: CASRIHTTTNTEAFF